This T cell receptor (beta chain) stems from a study of T cells after posttransplantation cyclophosphamide. Study findings and constraints: Skin or GI-infiltrating T cells shared few TRB sequences with blood.

Turning to this clone: The antigen is not known.

Generated by immunoSEQ multiplex PCR, the TCRdb table keeps only in-frame clones and is missing some. The sample has 14,000 or so clones; 76% are singletons. The CDR3 sequence is 14 residues long. Per the germline V gene, CDR1 is KGHSH and CDR2 is LQKENI. Trimming cost V 3 bases and J 3 bases, with 11 bases left between them. The J gene is TRBJ2-5, the V gene TRBV18; D uncertain. This clonotype was sampled from a man over 45. Source material: memory CD4+ T cells sorted from PBMCs. This CDR3 reads CASSPMTPKETQYF. The CDR3 region has the DNA TGTGCCAGCTCACCGATGACACCTAAAGAGACCCAGTACTTC.